Shown below are 9 T cell receptor beta chains from a single sample sequenced in a study of blood T cells in healthy people across ages (dated by TCRdb to about 2015). Library construction relied on 5' RACE. TCRdb lists the instrument as Illumina HiSeq 2500. A second PCR of about 6 to 11 cycles was performed with a sample-barcoded 5' primer and a J-beta primer mix. TCRdb handled the public reads itself, with Q25 trimming in fastp and clone calling in MiXCR, and kept productive beta chains. One record per CDR3 amino acid sequence lists the most common genes and DNA. Within this sample are around 690,000 distinct CDR3 sequences, with about 53% of them counted one time only. The ten most abundant clones make up more than 35% of the sample. The sequenced sample consisted of blood. These receptors were taken from a man in his 60s in good health.

CDR3 in amino acids: CASNSQGYNSPLHF. As DNA, the CDR3 is TGTGCCAGCAATTCACAGGGGTATAATTCACCCCTCCACTTT. V is TRBV2 and J is TRBJ1-6; TRBD1 matches 7 bases. In germline, CDR1 is SNHLY, CDR2 FYNNEI. The junction had 4 bases not matched to a gene; V was cut back by 7 bases and J by 4 bases. This CDR3 is 14 amino acids long.

This clonotype was counted between two and nine times. The CDR3 here is CASSLDDAARGYGYTF. The CDR3 DNA follows: TGCGCCAGCAGCTTGGACGACGCGGCGAGGGGGTATGGCTACACCTTC. The V gene is TRBV5-1, the J gene TRBJ1-2, with D possibly matching TRBD1 (6 bases). Germline CDR1 and CDR2: SGHRS and YFSETQ. This CDR3 is built from 16 residues. V dropped 0 bases and J dropped 5 bases, with 17 bases sitting between them.

The V call is TRBV27, the J call TRBJ1-6; D unclear. The V end lost 7 bases, the J end lost 4 bases, and 29 bases lay between the germline ends. This CDR3 comprises 20 residues. CDR1 and CDR2 (germline): MNHEY, SMNVEV (reference sequence). The CDR3 sequence is CASNFPLGNLGVEYNSPLHF. DNA for the CDR3: TGTGCCAGCAACTTCCCACTCGGGAACCTCGGGGTCGAATATAATTCACCCCTCCACTTT.

V is TRBV20-1 and J is TRBJ2-1; no clear D. The DNA end favors TRBJ2-7, so the J call may be wrong. Germline-derived CDR1 and CDR2 are DFQATT and SNEGSKA (reference sequence). The CDR3 is 12 residues long. The CDR3 protein is CSAPSSYNEQYF. The CDR3 region has the DNA TGCAGTGCTCCATCCTCCTACAATGAGCAGTACTTC.

J is TRBJ1-2 and V is TRBV12-3 or TRBV12-4; a weak D match, TRBD1 (5 bases). The CDR3 length is 13 residues. Written as DNA, the CDR3 is TGTGCTGCCGGCGGGGGAAAAGTCTATGGCTACACCTTC. It encodes CAAGGGKVYGYTF.

The chain couples TRBV7-2 to TRBJ2-1; 10 bases align to TRBD1. This CDR3 comprises 17 residues. Germline-derived CDR1 and CDR2 are SGHTA and FQGNSA. The V and J ends lost 4 bases and 2 bases, in that order; junction bases with no gene match: 8. CDR3 nucleotide sequence: TGTGCCAGCAGCTCCCCGGCTGGGACAGGGGCCTACAATGAGCAGTTCTTC. It is translated as CASSSPAGTGAYNEQFF.

This clonotype turned up a few times. V gene TRBV11-2 combines with J gene TRBJ2-5; 10 bases fit TRBD2. CDR3 size: 14 residues. Trimming took 5 bases from V and 5 from J; bases not matched to a gene: 5. The V gene's germline CDR1 is SGHAT and CDR2 FQNNGV. CDR3 bases: TGTGCCAGCAGCGCAACGACTAGCGGGGAGACCCAGTACTTC. It is translated as CASSATTSGETQYF.

The rearrangement uses TRBV5-1 and TRBJ2-6; 7 positions match TRBD1. V gave up 5 bases and J gave up 4 bases; unmatched junction bases: 9. The CDR3 has 16 amino acids. Per germline, CDR1 SGHRS and CDR2 YFSETQ. The CDR3: CASRAGQVVGANVLTF. For the CDR3, the DNA is TGCGCCAGCAGGGCCGGACAGGTTGTCGGGGCCAACGTCCTGACTTTC. Complete variable domain (other parts from reference TRBV5-1 and TRBJ2-6): KAGVTQTPRYLIKTRGQQVTLSCSPISGHRSVSWYQQTPGQGLQFLFEYFSETQRNKGNFPGRFSGRQFSNSRSEMNVSTLELGDSALYLCASRAGQVVGANVLTFGAGSRLTVL.

This sequence joins TRBV5-1 and TRBJ2-7; the D gene is possibly TRBD2 (5 bases). This CDR3 comprises 15 residues. V gave up 0 bases and J gave up 2 bases, with 12 bases separating them. Looked up from germline, CDR1 is SGHRS and CDR2 is YFSETQ. This CDR3 is CASSLDGAAPYEQYF. CDR3 nucleotides: TGCGCCAGCAGCTTGGATGGAGCGGCACCCTACGAGCAGTACTTC.